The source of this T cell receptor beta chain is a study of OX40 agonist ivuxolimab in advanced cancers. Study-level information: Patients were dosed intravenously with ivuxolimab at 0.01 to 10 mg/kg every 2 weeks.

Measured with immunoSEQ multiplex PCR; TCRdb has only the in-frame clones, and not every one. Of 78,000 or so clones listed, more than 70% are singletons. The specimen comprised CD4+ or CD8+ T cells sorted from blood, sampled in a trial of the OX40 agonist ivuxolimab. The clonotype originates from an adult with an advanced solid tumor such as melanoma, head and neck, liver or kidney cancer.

CDR3 DNA: TGTGCCAGCAGCTCACAGGGGGCTGGTTCACCCCTCCACTTT. This codes for CASSSQGAGSPLHF. The gene calls are TRBV11-2 and TRBJ1-6; TRBD1 matches at 9 bases. The CDR3 has 14 amino acids. Germline loops: CDR1 SGHAT, CDR2 FQNNGV. With 4 bases clipped from V and 9 bases from J, the junction kept 4 bases outside the gene matches. Supplemented by reference TRBV11-2 and TRBJ1-6, the full variable domain reads EAGVAQSPRYKIIEKRQSVAFWCNPISGHATLYWYQQILGQGPKLLIQFQNNGVVDDSQLPKDRFSAERLKGVDSTLKIQPAKLEDSAVYLCASSSQGAGSPLHFGNGTRLTVT.